These 2 T cell receptor beta chains were sequenced from one sample in a study of blood T cell repertoires in COVID-19. Measured with immunoSEQ multiplex PCR; TCRdb has only the in-frame clones, and not every one. The sample lists about 160,000 clones, 80% to 95% occurring once. Source material: peripheral blood. The receptors were gathered from an older woman with COVID-19, enrolled during active disease.

The rearrangement joins TRBV11-3 to TRBJ1-1, with D tentatively TRBD1 (5 bases). Germline V gene sequence: CDR1 SGHNT, CDR2 YENEEA. V was clipped by 5 bases and J by 1 base, with 11 bases between them. The CDR3 has 14 residues. The CDR3 DNA follows: TGTGCCAGCAGCCCTCAGGGCGGGAACACTGAAGCTTTCTTT. Translation gives CASSPQGGNTEAFF.

The rearrangement joins TRBV5-1 to TRBJ2-6; a weak D match, TRBD1 (6 bases). The CDR3 consists of 17 residues. The germline V gene has CDR1 SGHRS and CDR2 YFSETQ. V dropped 0 bases and J dropped 3 bases, with 13 bases sitting between them. The CDR3 bases are TGCGCCAGCAGCTTGGGGGCCACAGGGTATGGGGCCAACGTCCTGACTTTC. It encodes CASSLGATGYGANVLTF.